These 15 T cell receptor beta chains originate from one sample sequenced in a study of blood T cell repertoires in COVID-19. Sequencing used immunoSEQ multiplex PCR; TCRdb keeps in-frame clones, though not all of them. This sample carries roughly 100,000 clones, 84% of them seen once, and the ten largest clones take approximately 12%. Sample: peripheral blood. The receptors here all came from a human donor in a cohort sampled during active or convalescent COVID-19.

V and J are TRBV9 and TRBJ1-1; 9 nucleotides align to TRBD1. The V gene end was trimmed by 3 bases and the J gene end by 5 bases; junction bases not matched to a gene: 5. Germline CDR1 and CDR2: SGDLS and YYNGEE. This CDR3 has 14 residues. Written as DNA, the CDR3 is TGTGCCAGCAGCGAACAGGGGGCGCGAACTGAAGCTTTCTTT. This translates into CASSEQGARTEAFF. Looking up the rest from reference TRBV9 and TRBJ1-1 gives the full variable domain: DSGVTQTPKHLITATGQRVTLRCSPRSGDLSVYWYQQSLDQGLQFLIQYYNGEERAKGNILERFSAQQFPDLHSELNLSSLELGDSALYFCASSEQGARTEAFFGQGTRLTVV.

The genes are TRBV2 and TRBJ2-7; possibly TRBD1 for D (7 bases). This CDR3 has 15 amino acids. Per germline, CDR1 SNHLY and CDR2 FYNNEI. Between the trimmed V and J ends, which lost 6 bases and 0 bases, there was a span of 15 bases. The CDR3 nucleotides are TGTGCCAGCAGGAATGCGGGACAGTTCTCCTACGAGCAGTACTTC. Amino acids: CASRNAGQFSYEQYF.

The chain joins TRBV7-3 to TRBJ2-2; TRBD1 is a possible D gene (5 bases). V dropped 1 base and J dropped 5 bases, with 17 bases sitting between them. The germline gives CDR1 SGHTA, CDR2 FQGTGA. This CDR3 region has 17 residues. CDR3 residues: CASSLSPTRVITGELFF. CDR3 in DNA: TGTGCCAGCAGCTTAAGCCCCACCAGGGTGATTACCGGGGAGCTGTTTTTT.

The rearrangement joins TRBV2 to TRBJ2-7, with TRBD2 identical over 8 bases. Germline V gene lookup returns CDR1 SNHLY and CDR2 FYNNEI. V was pared by 10 bases and J by 0 bases, with 11 bases of the junction left unmatched. The CDR3 extends over 15 amino acids. CDR3 sequence: CAITFRGGASYEQYF. For the CDR3, the DNA is TGTGCCATAACTTTCCGGGGGGGAGCCTCCTACGAGCAGTACTTC.

This clone appeared once. This sequence joins TRBV5-4 and TRBJ1-2; TRBD1 agrees at 8 bases. Germline trimming cut 4 bases from V and 7 bases from J; bases unmatched to any gene: 9. The CDR3 spans 14 residues. Germline-derived CDR1 and CDR2 are SGHNT and YYREEE (reference sequence). The CDR3: CASSPPGQGVGYTF. DNA for the CDR3: TGTGCCAGCAGCCCCCCCGGACAGGGAGTTGGCTACACCTTC.

The chain employs TRBV6-5 and TRBJ1-2; TRBD1 is a possible D gene (5 bases). Trimming pared 6 bases from V and 3 bases from J, leaving 14 bases between. The CDR3 totals 14 residues. The germline CDR1 and CDR2 sequences are MNHEY and SVGAGI. CDR3 in amino acids: CASRVEEGYYGYTF. DNA of the CDR3: TGTGCCAGCAGGGTGGAGGAGGGGTACTATGGCTACACCTTC.

The CDR3 DNA follows: TGTGCCAGCAGCTTGGGACTCGAAGGAGTGCAGTATTTT. Protein: CASSLGLEGVQYF. The rearrangement uses TRBV5-5 and TRBJ2-3; no reliable D call. The CDR3 extends over 13 amino acids. Germline V CDR1 and CDR2: SGHKS, YYEKEE (reference sequence). V dropped 0 bases and J dropped 11 bases, with 13 bases sitting between them.

Only a few counts were recorded for this clone. J is TRBJ2-7 and V is TRBV7-2; 8 nucleotides match TRBD1. The CDR3 extends over 15 amino acids. The V and J ends lost 1 base and 7 bases, in that order; junction bases with no gene match: 9. The germline CDR1 and CDR2 sequences are SGHTA and FQGNSA. The DNA for the CDR3 is TGTGCCAGCAGCTTAGACGGTAACAGGGGGTCGGAGCAGTACTTC. Protein sequence: CASSLDGNRGSEQYF. Full variable domain (missing parts from reference TRBV7-2 and TRBJ2-7): GAGVSQSPSNKVTEKGKDVELRCDPISGHTALYWYRQSLGQGLEFLIYFQGNSAPDKSGLPSDRFSAERTGGSVSTLTIQRTQQEDSAVYLCASSLDGNRGSEQYFGPGTRLTVT.

J is TRBJ2-5 and V is TRBV3-1 (or the pseudogene TRBV3-2); a possible D gene is TRBD1 (6 bases). CDR1 and CDR2 (germline): LGHDT, YNNKEL (reference sequence). The CDR3 is made up of 13 amino acids. Trimming shortened V by 6 bases and J by 9 bases, and 17 bases separated the two germline ends. CDR3 protein: CASSQSTGGSQYF. CDR3 coding DNA: TGTGCCAGCAGTCAGTCGACAGGCGGCTCCCAGTACTTC.

The chain's CDR3 is CASSYVRGGSDYGYTF. In DNA, the CDR3 is TGTGCCAGCAGTTACGTTCGGGGGGGGAGTGACTATGGCTACACCTTC. The chain recombines TRBV6-5 with TRBJ1-2; D may be TRBD1 (5 bases). This CDR3 comprises 16 residues. V gave up 2 bases and J gave up 3 bases, with 16 bases separating them. Per the germline V gene, CDR1 is MNHEY and CDR2 is SVGAGI.

This clone was seen once. V is TRBV5-4 and J is TRBJ2-4; maybe TRBD2 (5 bases). V was cut by 2 bases and J by 5 bases, with 8 bases left in between. Germline CDR1 reads SGHNT; CDR2 reads YYREEE (reference sequence). The CDR3 loop spans 13 amino acids. CDR3 loop: CASSFYGENIQYF. CDR3 coding DNA: TGTGCCAGCAGCTTTTACGGGGAAAACATTCAGTACTTC.

The V gene is TRBV12-3 or TRBV12-4, the J gene TRBJ1-1; 10 nucleotides agree with TRBD1. V trimming: 6 bases; J trimming: 7 bases; junction bases outside the gene matches: 5. The CDR3 runs 13 residues. Here the CDR3 DNA reads TGTGCCAGCAGCCCAGACAGGGGGCATGAAGCTTTCTTT. It encodes CASSPDRGHEAFF.

This clone was recorded only once. The V gene is TRBV20-1, the J gene TRBJ1-2, with TRBD1 identical over 8 bases. The CDR3 loop spans 11 amino acids. Germline V gives CDR1 DFQATT, CDR2 SNEGSKA (reference sequence). CDR3: CGSGGYYGYTF. For the CDR3, the DNA is TGCGGTTCAGGGGGCTACTATGGCTACACCTTC.

The gene calls are TRBV7-3 and TRBJ1-5; D is possibly TRBD1 (5 bases). With 5 bases removed from V and 7 bases from J, the gap between germline ends came to 12 bases. Germline V gene data show CDR1 as SGHTA and CDR2 as FQGTGA. The CDR3 consists of 13 residues. CDR3 in DNA: TGTGCCAGCAGCCCGTCCCCAGGGCAGCCCCAGCATTTT. It encodes CASSPSPGQPQHF.

This chain connects TRBV2 to TRBJ1-1; TRBD1 aligns across 7 bases. The CDR3 contains 13 residues. CDR1 is SNHLY, CDR2 FYNNEI, per germline. Trimming at V came to 5 bases and at J to 5 bases, leaving 5 bases not matched to a gene. CDR3 bases: TGTGCCAGCAGTTACAGGGGCCGGACTGAAGCTTTCTTT. This codes for CASSYRGRTEAFF.